The text below deals with one T cell receptor (beta chain). What it recognizes is unknown. V lost 3 bases to trimming and J lost 2 bases, with 10 bases between them. Germline CDR1 and CDR2: PRHDT and FYEKMQ (reference sequence). This CDR3 comprises 14 residues. The data are from a study of cytomegalovirus exposure and HLA in healthy donors. Whole-study results and caveats: Confirmation in vitro established that three CMV-associated chains were specific for CMV antigens.

Amplification used 60 Vbeta primers and 13 Jbeta primers. Clones were sequenced by immunoSEQ multiplex PCR, and TCRdb holds only the in-frame ones, with some missing. The repertoire table contains 60,000 to 90,000 clones. The sequenced sample was PBMCs. This TCR derives from a woman in her thirties or forties in good health and CMV-seropositive. This chain links TRBV13 with TRBJ1-2, with D possibly TRBD1 on 6 matching bases. CDR3 residues: CASSLAGANYGYTF. DNA of the CDR3: TGTGCCAGCAGCTTGGCAGGGGCAAACTATGGCTACACCTTC. The whole variable domain, filled in from reference TRBV13 and TRBJ1-2, reads AAGVIQSPRHLIKEKRETATLKCYPIPRHDTVYWYQQGPGQDPQFLISFYEKMQSDKGSIPDRFSAQQFSDYHSELNMSSLELGDSALYFCASSLAGANYGYTFGSGTRLTVV.